What follows is one T cell receptor (beta chain) and its context. TCRdb processed the reads again and assigns one entry to each CDR3 protein, with no DNA. The sample data list about 7,500 distinct CDR3 sequences. The sample is drawn from a study of diagnostic markers for celiac disease. Germline V lookup: CDR1 SGHRS, CDR2 YFSETQ. The CDR3 has 14 amino acids. The receptor was isolated from a human donor. This table probably holds off-target reads from a library built for another chain. The V call is TRBV5-1, the J call TRBJ1-1; with no DNA, the TCRdb D assignment of TRBD1 cannot be verified. Sequencing was performed on either unsorted cells or a sorted T cell fraction (not recorded which). This CDR3 reads CASSLRGAGTEAFF.